This TCR beta chain appears in the sequencing data of a study of shared clonotypes between healthy human individuals. Overall study findings and caveats: Represented diversity, genetic and exposure-history alike, was limited by few donors.

In regard to this clone: Its antigen is unidentified.

The CDR3 contains 17 residues. Germline assignment: CDR1 SEHNR and CDR2 FQNEAQ (reference sequence). V trimming: 3 bases; J trimming: 3 bases; junction bases outside the gene matches: 8. Authors' processing steps: Filtering was not the same, since immunoSEQ gave junction-only sequences without quality scores. The protocol was immunoSEQ multiplex PCR, while the TCRdb copy is restricted to in-frame clones and leaves out a portion. Clone size and V and J calls were adopted from that table, with D and trimming inferred from the DNA. The table shows roughly 1,500,000 clones, with approximately 98.5% occurring only once.

This chain joins TRBV7-9 and TRBJ2-3, with 11 nucleotides matching TRBD2. The receptor was derived from a man aged 30-40 years in good health. Sequences were obtained from naive CD4+ T cells sorted from blood. Subset reported: CD45RA+ positively selected. CDR3 in amino acids: CASSFPTSGSSTDTQYF. CDR3 nucleotide sequence: TGTGCCAGCAGCTTCCCTACTAGCGGGAGTTCGACAGATACGCAGTATTTT.